The clone carrying this T cell receptor beta chain has at least ten counts. What it recognizes is unknown. Treatment denoted: oral pan-JAK inhibitor, 5-10 mg twice daily. Patients with alopecia areata provided lesional scalp punch biopsies as well as peripheral blood. The data belong to a study of CD8+ T cells in alopecia areata. Study overall: Treated patients were dosed with oral tofacitinib, taking 5 to 10 mg twice daily. Study observations and caveats: One nonresponder leaves baseline CD8+ expansion's link to response uncertain. In scalp and blood during tofacitinib, many expanded lesional clones persisted.

The V end lost 4 bases, the J end lost 0 bases, and 7 bases lay between the germline ends. The CDR3 is 12 residues long. Germline CDR1 SQVTM, CDR2 ANQGSEA. TCR sequencing used cDNA made by reverse transcription of extracted RNA. Here immunoSEQ multiplex PCR was the method, and the copy in TCRdb shows in-frame clones only, minus some. The data contain approximately 210,000 clones, roughly two fifths of them singletons. Sequences were derived from CD4+ T cells sorted from blood, sampled around week 37, from a patient treated with tofacitinib. The chain has TRBV29-1 and TRBJ2-7; D is undetermined. This receptor was taken from a human donor with alopecia areata. This CDR3 reads CSVAGDSYEQYF. CDR3 sequence (DNA): TGCAGCGTTGCAGGAGACTCCTACGAGCAGTACTTC.